The 5 T cell receptor beta chains in this list originate from one sample, sequenced in a study of T cells in Graves' hyperthyroidism and ophthalmopathy (dated by TCRdb to between 2018 and 2020). Library prep was done by multiplex PCR. TCRdb shows the sequencer as Illumina HiSeq 2000. TCR beta CDR3 regions were amplified from RNA transcripts. For the first round of RT-PCR on the TCR CDR3, the HTBI primer set was used together with the Qiagen OneStep RT-PCR kit. TCRdb handled the public reads itself, with Q25 trimming in fastp and clone calling in MiXCR, and kept productive beta chains. Under each unique CDR3 protein, matching rows form one entry showing the most common genes and DNA. Counted in this sample were around 600,000 distinct CDR3 sequences; 16% of them appeared once. Less than 3.5% of the sample is taken by the ten largest. The sequenced sample consisted of blood. These receptors originate from a woman in her thirties or forties with Graves' ophthalmopathy.

In its sample, this clonotype was seen many times. As DNA, the CDR3 is TGTGCCAGCAGTTTATGGAGTCGGAAAAACACTGAAGCTTTCTTT. This sequence encodes CASSLWSRKNTEAFF. V and J are TRBV28 and TRBJ1-1; D call uncertain. CDR1 is MDHEN, CDR2 SYDVKM, per germline. The CDR3 consists of 15 residues. The V gene lost 0 bases and the J gene lost 2 bases, with 10 bases spanning the gap.

This clonotype occurred many times. The rearrangement joins TRBV5-1 to TRBJ2-7, with 12 positions matching TRBD2. J gave up 4 bases and V 4 bases, and 9 bases lay outside the gene matches. CDR3 length: 16 residues. Looked up from germline, CDR1 is SGHRS and CDR2 is YFSETQ. CDR3 region: CASSILSLAGGYEQYF. CDR3 coding DNA: TGCGCCAGCAGCATACTCTCACTAGCGGGAGGATACGAGCAGTACTTC.

This rearrangement joins TRBV6-1 to TRBJ1-1; possible D gene TRBD1, 6 bases. CDR1 and CDR2 from the germline V gene are MNHNS and SASEGT. The CDR3 has 18 residues. Trimming left V 2 bases short and J 6 bases short, with 25 bases between. The CDR3 region is CASSELGAPQTPLSEAFF. CDR3 DNA sequence: TGTGCCAGCAGTGAACTGGGGGCCCCGCAAACTCCCCTCTCTGAAGCTTTCTTT.

This clonotype was observed a handful of times. The chain joins TRBV19 to TRBJ1-1; tentatively, D is TRBD1 (5 bases). The CDR3 consists of 14 residues. CDR1 is LNHDA and CDR2 is SQIVND in the germline V gene (reference sequence). The V gene lost 7 bases and the J gene lost 0 bases, with 12 bases spanning the gap. CDR3: CASIDSGMNTEAFF. DNA for the CDR3: TGTGCCAGTATTGACAGTGGGATGAACACTGAAGCTTTCTTT.

This chain links TRBV5-1 with TRBJ1-1; D not resolved. The CDR3 runs 13 residues. Trimming left V 4 bases short and J 0 bases short, with 7 bases between. Germline loops: CDR1 SGHRS, CDR2 YFSETQ. CDR3 nucleotide sequence: TGCGCCAGCAGCGTTATGATGAACACTGAAGCTTTCTTT. Amino acid sequence: CASSVMMNTEAFF.